This TCR beta chain derives from a study of blood T cell repertoires in COVID-19. Across the whole study: Some COVID-19 samples were acute and others convalescent; all came from the United States, Italy and Spain. The cDNA or gDNA used as material had been derived from T cells, B-cell-depleted T cells, or PBMCs.

This CDR3 region has 14 residues. V lost 1 base and J 5 bases, leaving 11 bases between the germline ends. Germline-derived CDR1 and CDR2 are SEHNR and FQNEAQ (reference sequence). In the original analysis: Quantification of nucleated cells was approximated via reference gene primer amplification. Libraries were prepared by immunoSEQ multiplex PCR; TCRdb keeps only in-frame clonotypes and omits some of them. The DNA gave D and trimming, while V, J and clone size come from that table. The sample includes roughly 140,000 clones, 88% seen only once; the top ten take about 1.7%. Sequenced sample: peripheral blood. The receptor comes from a woman aged 50 to 60 with acute or convalescent COVID-19. This chain connects TRBV7-9 to TRBJ1-1; D possibly corresponds to TRBD1 (6 bases). The CDR3 DNA follows: TGTGCCAGCAGCTTAGTCAGGGGAGAAACTGAAGCTTTCTTT. As protein: CASSLVRGETEAFF.